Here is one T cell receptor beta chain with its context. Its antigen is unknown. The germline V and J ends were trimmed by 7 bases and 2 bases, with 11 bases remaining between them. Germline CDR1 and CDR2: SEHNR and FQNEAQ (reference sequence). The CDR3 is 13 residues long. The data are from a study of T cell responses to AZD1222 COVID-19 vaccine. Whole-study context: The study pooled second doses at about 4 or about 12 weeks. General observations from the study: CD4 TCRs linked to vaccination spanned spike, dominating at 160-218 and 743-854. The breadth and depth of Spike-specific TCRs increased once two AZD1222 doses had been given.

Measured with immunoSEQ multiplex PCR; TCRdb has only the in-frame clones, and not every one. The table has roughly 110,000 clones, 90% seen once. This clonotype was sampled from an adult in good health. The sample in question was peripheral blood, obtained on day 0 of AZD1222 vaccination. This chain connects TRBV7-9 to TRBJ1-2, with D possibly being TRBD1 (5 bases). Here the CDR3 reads CASTQQANYGYTF. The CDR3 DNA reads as TGTGCCAGCACCCAACAGGCGAACTATGGCTACACCTTC.